The clone carrying this T cell receptor beta chain was seen more than once but under ten times. The antigen is not known. The 5'RACE method, run with constant-segment primers, produced TCR alpha and TCR beta cDNA libraries (carrying sample barcodes and UMIs). TCRdb ran MiXCR on the 5' RACE reads and lists one entry per CDR3 protein. Here the sample spans 450,000 to 650,000 distinct CDR3 sequences, roughly 20% being singletons. The CDR3 covers 14 residues. The ends were cut back, 1 base at V and 11 bases at J, with 12 bases in the middle. This entry comes from a study of T-cell memory formation after mild COVID-19. Overall study context: The TCR clusters were mostly specific to one donor.

Broader study findings: The study found balanced CD4/CD8 in clones contracting day 15 to 85 and a CD4+ lean in later expanders.

The genes are TRBV12-3 or TRBV12-4 and TRBJ1-6; maybe TRBD1 (5 bases). The TCR comes from an adult woman who had mild COVID-19 (a few samples of this study predate the infection). Cell type and time point are not known. The sequenced sample consisted of PBMCs or a T cell subset sorted from them (not recorded which). The CDR3 loop reads CASSLGGVGPPLHF. CDR3 coding DNA: TGTGCCAGCAGTTTAGGGGGGGTAGGGCCACCCCTCCACTTT.